The clone carrying this T cell receptor beta chain has a single count. CDR1 SGHNT and CDR2 YYREEE come from the germline V gene (reference sequence). This CDR3 is built from 14 residues. Trimming took 0 bases from V and 6 from J, leaving 9 bases between them. This sample is part of a study of blood T cell repertoires in COVID-19. Clones were sequenced by immunoSEQ multiplex PCR, and TCRdb holds only the in-frame ones, with some missing. In the table there are approximately 130,000 clones, around 87% of which are singletons. V usage is TRBV5-4 and J usage is TRBJ2-2; D is unclear. The clonotype originates from a man in his 70s with active or convalescent COVID-19. The sample comprised peripheral blood. The CDR3 spells CASSLALRSGELFF. The CDR3 DNA reads as TGTGCCAGCAGCTTGGCCTTGCGGTCCGGGGAGCTGTTTTTT.